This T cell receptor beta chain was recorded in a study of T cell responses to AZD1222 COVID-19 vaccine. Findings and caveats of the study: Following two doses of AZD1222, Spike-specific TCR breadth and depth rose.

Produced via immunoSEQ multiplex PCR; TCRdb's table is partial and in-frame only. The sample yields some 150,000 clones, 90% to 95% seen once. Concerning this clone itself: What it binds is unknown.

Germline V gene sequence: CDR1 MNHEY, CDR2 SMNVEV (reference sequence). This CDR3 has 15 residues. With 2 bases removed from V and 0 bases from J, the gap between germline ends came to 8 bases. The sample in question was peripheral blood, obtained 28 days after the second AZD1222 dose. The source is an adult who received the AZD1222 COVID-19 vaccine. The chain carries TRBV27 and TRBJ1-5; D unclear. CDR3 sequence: CASSLRRDSNQPQHF. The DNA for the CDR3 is TGTGCCAGCAGTTTACGTCGAGATAGCAATCAGCCCCAGCATTTT.